This T cell receptor beta chain came from a study of technical replicates of blood from several donors. Produced via immunoSEQ multiplex PCR; TCRdb's table is partial and in-frame only. The sample carries some 64,000 clones, around 85% recorded once. This CDR3 is 16 amino acids long. V gave up 2 bases and J gave up 2 bases; unmatched junction bases: 7. Germline CDR1 SQVTM, CDR2 ANQGSEA. The chain is built from TRBV29-1 and TRBJ2-1, with 9 bases that match TRBD1. The TCR comes from a human donor in good health. Some clones in this sample may be carry-over from other donors' samples. The sequenced material came from PBMCs. DNA for the CDR3: TGCAGCGTTGAACCAGGACAGGGGAGGGCCTACAATGAGCAGTTCTTC. Encoded protein: CSVEPGQGRAYNEQFF.